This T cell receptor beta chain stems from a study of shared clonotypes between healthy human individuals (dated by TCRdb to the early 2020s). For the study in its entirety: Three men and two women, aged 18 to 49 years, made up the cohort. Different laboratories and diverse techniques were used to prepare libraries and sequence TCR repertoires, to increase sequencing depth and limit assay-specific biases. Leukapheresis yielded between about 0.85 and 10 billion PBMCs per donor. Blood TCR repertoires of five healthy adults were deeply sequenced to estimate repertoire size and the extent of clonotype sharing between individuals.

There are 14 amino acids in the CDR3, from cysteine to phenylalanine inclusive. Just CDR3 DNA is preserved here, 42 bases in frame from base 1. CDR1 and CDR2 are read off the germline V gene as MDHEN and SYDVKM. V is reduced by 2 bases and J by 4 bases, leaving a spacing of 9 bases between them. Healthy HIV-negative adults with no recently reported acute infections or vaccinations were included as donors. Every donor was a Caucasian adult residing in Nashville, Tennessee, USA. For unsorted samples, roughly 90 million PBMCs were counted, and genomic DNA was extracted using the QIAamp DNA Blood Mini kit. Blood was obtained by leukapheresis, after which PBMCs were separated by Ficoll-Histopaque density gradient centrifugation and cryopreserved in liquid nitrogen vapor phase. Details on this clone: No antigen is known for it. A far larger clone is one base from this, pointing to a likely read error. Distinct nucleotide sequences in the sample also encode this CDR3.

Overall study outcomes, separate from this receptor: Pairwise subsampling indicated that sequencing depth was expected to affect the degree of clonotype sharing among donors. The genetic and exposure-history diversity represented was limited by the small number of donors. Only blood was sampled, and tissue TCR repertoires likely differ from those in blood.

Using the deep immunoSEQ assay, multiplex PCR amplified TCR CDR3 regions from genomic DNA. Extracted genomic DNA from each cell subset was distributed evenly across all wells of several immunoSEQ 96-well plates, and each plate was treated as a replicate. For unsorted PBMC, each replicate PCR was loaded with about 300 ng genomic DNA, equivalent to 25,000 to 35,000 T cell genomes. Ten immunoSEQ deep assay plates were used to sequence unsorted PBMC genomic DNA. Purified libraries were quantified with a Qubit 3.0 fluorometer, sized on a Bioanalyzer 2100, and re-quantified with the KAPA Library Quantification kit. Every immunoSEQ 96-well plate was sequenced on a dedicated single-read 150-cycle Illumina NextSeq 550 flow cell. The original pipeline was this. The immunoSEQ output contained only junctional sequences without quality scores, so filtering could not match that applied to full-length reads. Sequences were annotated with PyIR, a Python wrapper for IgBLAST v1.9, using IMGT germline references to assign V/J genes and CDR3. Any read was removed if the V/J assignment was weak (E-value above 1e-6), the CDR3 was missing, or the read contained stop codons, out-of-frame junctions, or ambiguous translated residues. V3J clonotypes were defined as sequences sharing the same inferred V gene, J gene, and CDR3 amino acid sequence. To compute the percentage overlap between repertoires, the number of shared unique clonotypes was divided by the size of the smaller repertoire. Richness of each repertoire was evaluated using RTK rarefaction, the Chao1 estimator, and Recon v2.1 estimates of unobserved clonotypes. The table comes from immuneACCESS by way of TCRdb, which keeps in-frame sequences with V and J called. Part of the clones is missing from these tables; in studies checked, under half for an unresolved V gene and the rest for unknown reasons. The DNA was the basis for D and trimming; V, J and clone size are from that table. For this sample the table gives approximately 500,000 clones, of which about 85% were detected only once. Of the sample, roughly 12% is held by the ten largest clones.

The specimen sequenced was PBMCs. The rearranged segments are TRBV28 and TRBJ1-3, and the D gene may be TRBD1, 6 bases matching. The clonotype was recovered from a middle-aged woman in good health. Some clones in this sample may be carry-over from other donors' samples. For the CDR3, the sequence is CASSLTGPGNTIYF. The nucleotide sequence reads TGTGCCAGCAGTTTAACAGGGCCAGGAAACACCATATATTTT.